The clone carrying this TCR beta chain was found many times. Its antigen is undetermined. Via MiXCR, TCRdb re-called the reads, giving one row per CDR3 protein. The sample carries about 530,000 distinct CDR3 sequences, more than 20% recorded once. These data come from a study of T cell repertoires in cytomegalovirus infection. Study-level information: Matching HLA type, along with CMV infection, was indicated by public TCR beta signatures. Overall study results and limits: Identification of carriers of CMV plus the relevant HLA was achieved through cumulative public TCR beta family frequency. There were HLA-C-restricted CMV-specific TCR beta clonotypes dominating the ex vivo response.

The CDR3 spans 15 residues. Germline V gene sequence: CDR1 SGHTA, CDR2 FQGNSA. Trimming at V came to 1 base and at J to 5 bases, leaving 7 bases not matched to a gene. The chain employs TRBV7-2 and TRBJ2-5, with TRBD2 identical over 7 bases. The sequenced sample consisted of PBMCs. This receptor was obtained from a human donor in good health (CMV status not recorded). Some clones in this sample may be carry-over from other donors' samples. The CDR3, as DNA: TGTGCCAGCAGCTTAGGGGGAGGGGCGCCGGAGACCCAGTACTTC. It encodes CASSLGGGAPETQYF. Variable domain in full (rest from reference TRBV7-2 and TRBJ2-5): GAGVSQSPSNKVTEKGKDVELRCDPISGHTALYWYRQSLGQGLEFLIYFQGNSAPDKSGLPSDRFSAERTGGSVSTLTIQRTQQEDSAVYLCASSLGGGAPETQYFGPGTRLLVL.